The rows below give T cell receptor beta chains drawn from one sample of a study of blood T cell repertoires in COVID-19. Produced via immunoSEQ multiplex PCR; TCRdb's table is partial and in-frame only. The profile shows under 85,000 clones, about 85% of them singletons. Sequenced input: peripheral blood. The receptors derive from a man older than 75 with acute or convalescent COVID-19. Both conserved end residues are part of each CDR3. D genes are given only for firm matches. Rows may omit the clone size; those that give it use once, few, many or a size class.

CDR3nt: TGTGCCAGCAGCCAGGGACAGGGGGCGAAGACCCAGTACTTC; CDR3aa: CASSQGQGAKTQYF; j_gene: TRBJ2-5; v_gene: TRBV7-2; abundance: NA; len: 14; d_gene: TRBD1
CDR3nt: TGTGCCAGCAGTGAGGACAGGTCATACCAGCCCCAGCATTTT; CDR3aa: CASSEDRSYQPQHF; j_gene: TRBJ1-5; v_gene: TRBV2; abundance: NA; len: 14; d_gene: TRBD1
CDR3nt: TGCGCCAGCAGCTTGGGGACAGGGAACTATGGCTACACCTTC; CDR3aa: CASSLGTGNYGYTF; j_gene: TRBJ1-2; v_gene: TRBV5-1; abundance: NA; len: 14; d_gene: TRBD1
CDR3nt: TGTGCCAGCAGCGTAGGAGGGTTCGGCTATGGCTACACCTTC; CDR3aa: CASSVGGFGYGYTF; j_gene: TRBJ1-2; v_gene: TRBV9; abundance: NA; len: 14; d_gene: NA
CDR3nt: TGTGCCAGCAGTAGGATAACAGGGTTCGGTTCACCCCTCCACTTT; CDR3aa: CASSRITGFGSPLHF; j_gene: TRBJ1-6; v_gene: TRBV6-5; abundance: NA; len: 15; d_gene: NA
CDR3nt: TGTGCCAGCAGCTCCCGCGAACCAAACACTGAAGCTTTCTTT; CDR3aa: CASSSREPNTEAFF; j_gene: TRBJ1-1; v_gene: TRBV7-8; abundance: few; len: 14; d_gene: NA
CDR3nt: TGTGCCAGCAGCGTAGGGGAGCGCCCGTACCAAGAGACCCAGTACTTC; CDR3aa: CASSVGERPYQETQYF; j_gene: TRBJ2-5; v_gene: TRBV9; abundance: NA; len: 16; d_gene: NA
CDR3nt: TGCGCCAGCACCGTTCCCCCCGAGCATGGCTACACCTTC; CDR3aa: CASTVPPEHGYTF; j_gene: TRBJ1-2; v_gene: TRBV5-1; abundance: NA; len: 13; d_gene: NA
CDR3nt: TGCGCCAGCAGTGTAAACAGACTGAACACTGAAGCTTTCTTT; CDR3aa: CASSVNRLNTEAFF; j_gene: TRBJ1-1; v_gene: TRBV10-1; abundance: NA; len: 14; d_gene: NA
CDR3nt: TGTGCCAGCAGTTACTCATTCTACGGGACAGTTGTTCTCTCTGGGGCCAACGTCCTGACTTTC; CDR3aa: CASSYSFYGTVVLSGANVLTF; j_gene: TRBJ2-6; v_gene: TRBV6-2/TRBV6-3; abundance: NA; len: 21; d_gene: TRBD1
CDR3nt: TGCGCCAGCAGCGTCGGACACCAGATGAACACTGAAGCTTTCTTT; CDR3aa: CASSVGHQMNTEAFF; j_gene: TRBJ1-1; v_gene: TRBV5-1; abundance: NA; len: 15; d_gene: NA
CDR3nt: TGTGCCAGCAGCGCCGCTGGGCGTGGGCCGAACACCATATATTTT; CDR3aa: CASSAAGRGPNTIYF; j_gene: TRBJ1-3; v_gene: TRBV6-5; abundance: NA; len: 15; d_gene: NA
CDR3nt: TGTGCCTGGAGTCCCCGGACAGGGGGAGTTACTGAAGCTTTCTTT; CDR3aa: CAWSPRTGGVTEAFF; j_gene: TRBJ1-1; v_gene: TRBV30; abundance: NA; len: 15; d_gene: TRBD1
CDR3nt: TGTGCCAGCAGCGCGGGACTAGCGAACTACAATGAGCAGTTCTTC; CDR3aa: CASSAGLANYNEQFF; j_gene: TRBJ2-1; v_gene: TRBV9; abundance: NA; len: 15; d_gene: TRBD2
CDR3nt: TGTGCCAGCAGTTTCTTTTCTAATGAAAAACTGTTTTTT; CDR3aa: CASSFFSNEKLFF; j_gene: TRBJ1-4; v_gene: TRBV6-5; abundance: NA; len: 13; d_gene: NA
CDR3nt: TGTGCCAGCAGCGGACCACTAGCGGGAGGGCCCTACGAGCAGTACTTC; CDR3aa: CASSGPLAGGPYEQYF; j_gene: TRBJ2-7; v_gene: TRBV5-4; abundance: once; len: 16; d_gene: TRBD2
CDR3nt: TGTGCCAGCAGTTTTCGCGAAAATGGCTACACCTTC; CDR3aa: CASSFRENGYTF; j_gene: TRBJ1-2; v_gene: TRBV12-3/TRBV12-4; abundance: NA; len: 12; d_gene: NA
CDR3nt: TGTGCCAGCAGCGAGACGCACAGTCGAAGGGAGCTGTTTTTT; CDR3aa: CASSETHSRRELFF; j_gene: TRBJ2-2; v_gene: TRBV6-5; abundance: NA; len: 14; d_gene: NA
CDR3nt: TGTGCCAGCAGCAGGGGACAGGGGATGAACACTGAAGCTTTCTTT; CDR3aa: CASSRGQGMNTEAFF; j_gene: TRBJ1-1; v_gene: TRBV5-8; abundance: NA; len: 15; d_gene: TRBD1
CDR3nt: TGTGCCAGCAGCTTGGCGTCACCCCTCCACTTT; CDR3aa: CASSLASPLHF; j_gene: TRBJ1-6; v_gene: TRBV5-8; abundance: NA; len: 11; d_gene: NA
CDR3nt: TGTGCCAGCATACGCTCCGGGGGGTACGAGCAGTACTTC; CDR3aa: CASIRSGGYEQYF; j_gene: TRBJ2-7; v_gene: TRBV5-8; abundance: NA; len: 13; d_gene: TRBD2
CDR3nt: TGTGCCAGCAGCTTGTTAAATCACGGCTACAATGAGCAGTTCTTC; CDR3aa: CASSLLNHGYNEQFF; j_gene: TRBJ2-1; v_gene: TRBV5-4; abundance: NA; len: 15; d_gene: NA
CDR3nt: TGTGCCAGCAGTCGACAGGGCAGAAACATTCAGTACTTC; CDR3aa: CASSRQGRNIQYF; j_gene: TRBJ2-4; v_gene: TRBV6-5; abundance: NA; len: 13; d_gene: TRBD1
CDR3nt: TGTGCCAGCAGAGGACAGGGGGAAGCTTTCTTT; CDR3aa: CASRGQGEAFF; j_gene: TRBJ1-1; v_gene: TRBV6-5; abundance: NA; len: 11; d_gene: TRBD1
CDR3nt: TGTGCCAGTAGTCCGGCCCCCTTTTCCGGAGGCAAAAACATTCAGTACTTC; CDR3aa: CASSPAPFSGGKNIQYF; j_gene: TRBJ2-4; v_gene: TRBV19; abundance: NA; len: 17; d_gene: NA
CDR3nt: TGTGCCAGCAGCCAAGTGGACTGGGCGGGTCCGACCGGGGAGCTGTTTTTT; CDR3aa: CASSQVDWAGPTGELFF; j_gene: TRBJ2-2; v_gene: TRBV4-2; abundance: NA; len: 17; d_gene: NA
CDR3nt: TGCGCCAGCAGCCGGACAGGGGGCCAGAACACTGAAGCTTTCTTT; CDR3aa: CASSRTGGQNTEAFF; j_gene: TRBJ1-1; v_gene: TRBV5-1; abundance: NA; len: 15; d_gene: TRBD1
CDR3nt: TGTGCCAGCAGACCACGGCGGTACACCGGGGAGCTGTTTTTT; CDR3aa: CASRPRRYTGELFF; j_gene: TRBJ2-2; v_gene: TRBV25-1; abundance: NA; len: 14; d_gene: NA
CDR3nt: TGTGCCAGCAGCTTATCCGGGACAGGGGTTTTAAGATCACCCCTCCACTTT; CDR3aa: CASSLSGTGVLRSPLHF; j_gene: TRBJ1-6; v_gene: TRBV11-3; abundance: NA; len: 17; d_gene: TRBD1
CDR3nt: TGTGCCAGCAGCTTAGGACTGACGCGTAACAAGCAGTACTTC; CDR3aa: CASSLGLTRNKQYF; j_gene: TRBJ2-7; v_gene: TRBV11-3; abundance: NA; len: 14; d_gene: NA
CDR3nt: TGTGCCAGCAGTGGTGGAAAGGTTCCGGGAGTAAGGTATGGCTACACCTTC; CDR3aa: CASSGGKVPGVRYGYTF; j_gene: TRBJ1-2; v_gene: TRBV25-1; abundance: NA; len: 17; d_gene: NA
CDR3nt: TGTGCCAGCAGCGTGACAGATATCAATTCACCCCTCCACTTT; CDR3aa: CASSVTDINSPLHF; j_gene: TRBJ1-6; v_gene: TRBV9; abundance: NA; len: 14; d_gene: NA
CDR3nt: TGTGCCACCAGTGATCCCGGAGCGGGAGGCCGCAATGAGCAGTTCTTC; CDR3aa: CATSDPGAGGRNEQFF; j_gene: TRBJ2-1; v_gene: TRBV24-1; abundance: few; len: 16; d_gene: TRBD2
CDR3nt: TGTGCCAGCCTAGCGGGAACCTACAATGAGCAGTTCTTC; CDR3aa: CASLAGTYNEQFF; j_gene: TRBJ2-1; v_gene: TRBV2; abundance: NA; len: 13; d_gene: TRBD2
CDR3nt: TGCAGTCTCACCCGGGCAGGGGGTGGCTACACCTTC; CDR3aa: CSLTRAGGGYTF; j_gene: TRBJ1-2; v_gene: TRBV29-1; abundance: NA; len: 12; d_gene: TRBD1
CDR3nt: TGCGCCAGCCCGGGGGCTAGCGGGAACTACGAGCAGTACTTC; CDR3aa: CASPGASGNYEQYF; j_gene: TRBJ2-7; v_gene: TRBV4-1; abundance: NA; len: 14; d_gene: TRBD2
CDR3nt: TGTGCCAGCTCACCCGAAAGCAACTATGGCTACACCTTC; CDR3aa: CASSPESNYGYTF; j_gene: TRBJ1-2; v_gene: TRBV18; abundance: NA; len: 13; d_gene: NA
CDR3nt: TGTGCCAGTAGTATTGGACAGGGAGTTAGGGCTAACTATGGCTACACCTTC; CDR3aa: CASSIGQGVRANYGYTF; j_gene: TRBJ1-2; v_gene: TRBV19; abundance: NA; len: 17; d_gene: TRBD1
CDR3nt: TGCGCCAGCAGCTTGGTAACAGGGAGAGCTTTCTTT; CDR3aa: CASSLVTGRAFF; j_gene: TRBJ1-1; v_gene: TRBV5-1; abundance: NA; len: 12; d_gene: NA
CDR3nt: TGTGCCAGCAGCCAAGGGCAGGGGGCTAGGAATTCACCCCTCCACTTT; CDR3aa: CASSQGQGARNSPLHF; j_gene: TRBJ1-6; v_gene: TRBV3-1/TRBV3-2; abundance: NA; len: 16; d_gene: TRBD1
CDR3nt: TGTGCCAGCAGCCAAGATCAGCTCAGGGGAAATGAGCAGTTCTTC; CDR3aa: CASSQDQLRGNEQFF; j_gene: TRBJ2-1; v_gene: TRBV14; abundance: NA; len: 15; d_gene: NA
CDR3nt: TGTGCCAGTAAAACGGGACAGGCTGCAACTAATGAAAAACTGTTTTTT; CDR3aa: CASKTGQAATNEKLFF; j_gene: TRBJ1-4; v_gene: TRBV19; abundance: once; len: 16; d_gene: TRBD1
CDR3nt: TGTGCCAGCAGCTTACAGGGTGGAACTAGCGGGTTCTTATACGAGCAGTACTTC; CDR3aa: CASSLQGGTSGFLYEQYF; j_gene: TRBJ2-7; v_gene: TRBV7-2; abundance: NA; len: 18; d_gene: TRBD2
CDR3nt: TGTGCCAGCAGCCCCGCGGCTAGCGGGAGAATTCACGAGCAGTACTTC; CDR3aa: CASSPAASGRIHEQYF; j_gene: TRBJ2-7; v_gene: TRBV7-2; abundance: NA; len: 16; d_gene: TRBD2